The 10 T cell receptor beta chains below all came from one sample that was sequenced in a study of cytomegalovirus exposure and HLA in healthy donors. Repertoires were generated with immunoSEQ multiplex PCR, while TCRdb's copy carries only in-frame clones and drops some. The sample carries 200,000 to 300,000 clones, about 86% recorded once. Sequencing was done on a sample of PBMCs. The receptors stem from a man aged 18 to 29 in good health and CMV-seronegative.

This chain uses TRBV6-6 with TRBJ1-3; D remains ambiguous. From germline, CDR1 is MNHNY and CDR2 SVGAGI (reference sequence). Between the trimmed V and J ends, which lost 7 bases and 3 bases, there was a span of 10 bases. The CDR3 is 13 amino acids. The CDR3 DNA reads as TGTGCCAGCAACCTAAACGGTGGAAACACCATATATTTT. Translated: CASNLNGGNTIYF.

The chain employs TRBV6-1 and TRBJ2-7, with a weak D call TRBD1 (5 bases). Per the germline V gene, CDR1 is MNHNS and CDR2 is SASEGT. Between the trimmed V and J ends, which lost 3 bases and 3 bases, there was a span of 9 bases. The CDR3 consists of 13 residues. CDR3 residues: CASSEPQDYEQYF. For the CDR3, the DNA is TGTGCCAGCAGTGAGCCACAGGACTACGAGCAGTACTTC.

The chain links TRBV13 to TRBJ2-7; the D gene is possibly TRBD1 (6 bases). Deletions cut 8 bases from V and 1 base from J, with 15 bases between. The CDR3 consists of 14 residues. In germline, CDR1 is PRHDT, CDR2 FYEKMQ (reference sequence). The CDR3 region is CASRRGVGSYEQYF. The CDR3 DNA reads as TGTGCCAGCCGCAGGGGCGTTGGGTCCTACGAGCAGTACTTC.

This chain connects TRBV28 to TRBJ1-6; D is possibly TRBD1 (5 bases). V lost 6 bases to trimming and J lost 14 bases, with 17 bases between them. CDR1 and CDR2 (germline): MDHEN, SYDVKM. The CDR3 consists of 13 residues. Written as DNA, the CDR3 is TGTGCCAGCAGAGACAGCTCGCTTTTGGCCCTCCACTTT. Its translation: CASRDSSLLALHF.

The chain carries TRBV18 and TRBJ2-7, with TRBD1 identical over 10 bases. With 4 bases clipped from V and 6 bases from J, the junction kept 15 bases outside the gene matches. The CDR3 is made up of 17 amino acids. CDR1 is KGHSH and CDR2 is LQKENI in the germline V gene. The CDR3 protein is CASSQRSWLGTGVEQYF. The DNA of the CDR3 is TGTGCCAGCTCACAGCGATCCTGGCTTGGGACAGGGGTCGAGCAGTACTTC.

The chain has TRBV14 and TRBJ2-3; possible D gene TRBD2, 6 bases. Trimming removed 4 bases at V and 4 bases at J, with 18 bases between. This CDR3 has 16 residues. CDR1 SGHDN and CDR2 FVKESK come from the germline V gene. CDR3 in DNA: TGTGCCAGCAGCCTGCGACAGAAATGGAGGGCAGATACGCAGTATTTT. Translated: CASSLRQKWRADTQYF. Together with reference TRBV14 and TRBJ2-3, the CDR3 gives the full variable domain: EAGVTQFPSHSVIEKGQTVTLRCDPISGHDNLYWYRRVMGKEIKFLLHFVKESKQDESGMPNNRFLAERTGGTYSTLKVQPAELEDSGVYFCASSLRQKWRADTQYFGPGTRLTVL.

The genes are TRBV9 and TRBJ1-6; D may be TRBD1 (6 bases). V dropped 3 bases and J dropped 5 bases, with 9 bases sitting between them. Germline V gives CDR1 SGDLS, CDR2 YYNGEE. CDR3 length: 14 amino acids. In DNA, the CDR3 is TGTGCCAGCAGCGGGGGACAAAATAATTCACCCCTCCACTTT. It translates to CASSGGQNNSPLHF.

Comments on this clone: The same CDR3 is also encoded by other DNA sequences in this sample. This chain uses TRBV28 with TRBJ2-7, with D possibly TRBD1 on 6 matching bases. In germline, CDR1 is MDHEN, CDR2 SYDVKM. The CDR3 runs 12 residues. The germline V and J ends were trimmed by 5 bases and 4 bases, with 9 bases remaining between them. The CDR3 here is CASSLGGYEQYF. CDR3 in DNA: TGTGCCAGCAGTCTAGGGGGATACGAGCAGTACTTC.

V usage is TRBV6-6 and J usage is TRBJ1-5; D perhaps matches TRBD1 (6 bases). The CDR3 has 15 residues. CDR1 and CDR2 from the germline V gene are MNHNY and SVGAGI (reference sequence). With 0 bases removed from V and 6 bases from J, the gap between germline ends came to 12 bases. The DNA for the CDR3 is TGTGCCAGCAGTTACTCGAGGGGGGGCGTTCAGCCCCAGCATTTT. Translation: CASSYSRGGVQPQHF.

The V call is TRBV18, the J call TRBJ1-5; D remains ambiguous. The CDR3 runs to 13 residues. Deletions cut 3 bases from V and 4 bases from J, with 7 bases between. Germline CDR1 and CDR2: KGHSH and LQKENI. CDR3 in amino acids: CASSPSSNQPQHF. In DNA form, the CDR3 reads TGTGCCAGCTCACCTTCCAGTAATCAGCCCCAGCATTTT.